What follows is one T cell receptor beta chain and its context. Other nucleotide sequences from this sample produce the same CDR3. The assay was immunoSEQ multiplex PCR, and TCRdb's table has in-frame clones only and misses some. The sample gives 110,000 or so clones, about 93% of which show up once; around 1.5% is in the top ten. The data derive from a study of T cells after somatic rescue of genetic block. The CDR3 runs to 15 residues. The V segment lost 5 bases and the J segment 1 base; nucleotides outside the gene matches: 5. Germline CDR1 and CDR2: SGHTA and FQGTGA. The V gene is TRBV7-3, the J gene TRBJ2-5; TRBD2 matches at 9 bases. This TCR was sampled from a woman aged 18-29 years. The sequencing input was peripheral blood mononuclear cells (PBMCs). CDR3 sequence reads: CASSLSGGLQETQYF. As DNA, the CDR3 is TGTGCCAGCAGCCTTAGCGGGGGCCTCCAAGAGACCCAGTACTTC.